This is a list of T cell receptor beta chains from one sample in a study of CD8 T cells in Susac syndrome. TCRdb independently ran MiXCR on the immunoSEQ multiplex PCR reads; one entry per CDR3 protein. In the table there are approximately 220,000 distinct CDR3 sequences, approximately 95% of which are singletons. The sample comprised CD4+ T cells from PBMCs. These receptors were collected from a human donor with multiple sclerosis. Each CDR3 is given with its conserved first and last residue. The D gene is left open where the match is weak. A row's size may be missing; if present it is once, few, many or a size class.

v_call	d_call	clone_size	j_call	cdr3_aa	cdr3_nt
TRBV12-5	.	.	TRBJ1-2	CASGLGGIGYTF	TGTGCTAGTGGTTTGGGGGGTATTGGCTACACCTTC
TRBV20-1	TRBD2	.	TRBJ2-1	CSAPASGGGPYNEQFF	TGCAGTGCCCCGGCCAGCGGGGGTGGCCCCTACAATGAGCAGTTCTTC
TRBV11-3	.	.	TRBJ2-1	CASSLGYGQSGDYNEQFF	TGTGCCAGCAGCTTAGGGTACGGACAGTCGGGGGACTACAATGAGCAGTTCTTC
TRBV3-1	.	.	TRBJ1-2	CASSQIGGGGYTF	TGTGCCAGCAGCCAGATAGGAGGGGGAGGCTACACCTTC
TRBV30	.	.	TRBJ1-1	CAWSLKEAFF	TGTGCCTGGAGTCTGAAAGAAGCTTTCTTT
TRBV19	TRBD2	.	TRBJ2-7	CASMSGSGGSEQYF	TGTGCCAGTATGTCGGGCAGCGGGGGTTCCGAGCAGTACTTC
TRBV12-3/TRBV12-4	.	.	TRBJ2-5	CASSGGVQETQYF	TGTGCCAGCAGCGGTGGTGTACAAGAGACCCAGTACTTC
TRBV29-1	TRBD1	once	TRBJ1-4	CSGGQAAGKLFF	TGCAGCGGAGGACAGGCGGCCGGAAAACTGTTTTTT
TRBV3-1	.	.	TRBJ2-1	CASSQQLAEQFF	TGTGCCAGCAGCCAGCAATTGGCTGAGCAGTTCTTC
TRBV19	.	few	TRBJ1-1	CASSVTVNTEAFF	TGTGCCAGTAGTGTTACGGTGAACACTGAAGCTTTCTTT
TRBV20-1	.	.	TRBJ1-1	CSAAGLSNTEAFF	TGCAGTGCGGCAGGACTTTCGAACACTGAAGCTTTCTTT
TRBV20-1	.	.	TRBJ2-3	CSAPRRRGAVDTQYF	TGCAGTGCTCCTCGTCGGCGCGGGGCCGTCGATACGCAGTATTTT
TRBV3-1	.	.	TRBJ1-2	CASSQDRVWGYTF	TGTGCCAGCAGCCAAGACAGGGTTTGGGGCTACACCTTC
TRBV29-1	.	.	TRBJ2-1	CSVDLVNEQFF	TGCAGCGTTGACCTAGTGAATGAGCAGTTCTTC
TRBV12-3/TRBV12-4	.	few	TRBJ1-5	CASSLQGNQPQHF	TGTGCCAGCAGTTTGCAGGGAAATCAGCCCCAGCATTTT
TRBV30	.	few	TRBJ1-5	CAWSEDDQPQHF	TGTGCCTGGAGTGAGGACGATCAGCCCCAGCATTTT
TRBV20-1	.	.	TRBJ1-2	CSVFGKSDYGYTF	TGCAGTGTATTCGGGAAGTCTGACTATGGCTACACCTTC
TRBV3-1	.	.	TRBJ2-5	CASKKAPWETQYF	TGTGCCAGCAAAAAGGCTCCATGGGAGACCCAGTACTTC
TRBV27	.	.	TRBJ2-1	CASSLGFGLGAYNEQFF	TGTGCCAGCAGTTTAGGTTTCGGCCTCGGTGCCTACAATGAGCAGTTCTTC
TRBV13	.	.	TRBJ1-2	CASSLDPGSGYTF	TGTGCCAGCAGCTTAGATCCAGGGAGCGGCTACACCTTC
TRBV3-1	.	.	TRBJ2-3	CASSPDSSNTQYF	TGTGCCAGCAGCCCTGACAGCTCCAATACGCAGTATTTT
TRBV30	TRBD1	.	TRBJ1-5	CAWSGGQGQAQHF	TGTGCCTGGAGTGGGGGACAGGGCCAGGCCCAGCATTTT
TRBV12-3/TRBV12-4	.	.	TRBJ1-6	CASSPGGVVSPLHF	TGTGCCAGCAGCCCGGGGGGGGTTGTTTCACCCCTCCACTTT
TRBV7-9	TRBD1	.	TRBJ1-6	CASSRWAGTVYSPLHF	TGTGCCAGCAGCCGTTGGGCCGGGACAGTCTATTCACCCCTCCACTTT
TRBV20-1	.	.	TRBJ2-7	CSASNGPYEQYF	TGCAGTGCTAGTAATGGCCCCTACGAGCAGTACTTC
TRBV20-1	.	once	TRBJ1-5	CSAGDSDVPQHF	TGCAGTGCTGGGGACTCTGATGTCCCCCAGCATTTT
TRBV20-1	TRBD2	.	TRBJ2-1	CSASRSSGEIGEQFF	TGCAGTGCTAGCCGGTCTAGCGGGGAAATCGGGGAGCAGTTCTTC
TRBV9	.	.	TRBJ1-1	CASTTGDTTEAFF	TGTGCCAGCACCACCGGGGACACGACTGAAGCTTTCTTT
TRBV14	.	.	TRBJ2-7	CASSQDRTVGYF	TGTGCCAGCAGCCAAGATCGGACAGTCGGGTACTTC
TRBV2	.	.	TRBJ2-2	CASRAGVTGKDGELFF	TGTGCCAGCAGGGCCGGGGTAACGGGAAAAGACGGGGAGCTGTTTTTT
TRBV5-6	.	.	TRBJ1-1	CASSLVNGNTEAFF	TGTGCCAGCAGCTTGGTCAACGGGAACACTGAAGCTTTCTTT
TRBV20-1	TRBD1	.	TRBJ1-2	CSATTGGYGYTF	TGCAGTGCTACGACAGGGGGCTATGGCTACACCTTC
TRBV5-1	.	.	TRBJ2-2	CASSLERPPTGELFF	TGCGCCAGCAGCTTGGAACGGCCCCCCACCGGGGAGCTGTTTTTT
TRBV24-1	TRBD1	.	TRBJ2-2	CATSEGTGGRGELFF	TGTGCCACCAGTGAGGGGACAGGGGGTCGCGGGGAGCTGTTTTTT
TRBV3-1	.	.	TRBJ2-4	CASSQDLLGQAKNIQYF	TGTGCCAGCAGCCAAGATCTTTTGGGGCAAGCCAAAAACATTCAGTACTTC
TRBV30	.	.	TRBJ1-6	CAWSVRVPLFSPLHF	TGTGCCTGGAGTGTACGGGTACCCCTCTTCTCACCCCTCCACTTT
TRBV18	.	.	TRBJ2-1	CASSLLQGRDEQFF	TGTGCCAGCTCACTACTACAGGGTAGAGATGAGCAGTTCTTC
TRBV5-6	.	.	TRBJ2-3	CASSFRVYTSTDTQYF	TGTGCCAGCAGCTTCCGGGTCTATACTAGCACAGATACGCAGTATTTT
TRBV29-1	.	.	TRBJ1-2	CSVANNYGYTF	TGCAGCGTTGCCAATAACTATGGCTACACCTTC